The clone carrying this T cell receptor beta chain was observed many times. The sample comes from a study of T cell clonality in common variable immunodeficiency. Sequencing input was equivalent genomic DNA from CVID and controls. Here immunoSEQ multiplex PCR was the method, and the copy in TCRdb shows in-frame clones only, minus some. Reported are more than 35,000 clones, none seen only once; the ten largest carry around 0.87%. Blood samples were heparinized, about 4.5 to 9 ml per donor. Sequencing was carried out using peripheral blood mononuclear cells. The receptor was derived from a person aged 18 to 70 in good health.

The sequenced part of the CDR3 DNA is TGTGCCAGCAGCGTAGGGACAGGGGGCGCCAGCACAGATACG. Amino acid sequence: CASSVGTGGASTDT. The entire CDR3 is CASSVGTGGASTDTQYF. The rearrangement links TRBV9 to TRBJ2-3, with 11 bases matching TRBD1. The CDR3 extends 3 residues past the end of the read, so its final part is completed from the germline J gene. The germline gives CDR1 SGDLS, CDR2 YYNGEE. Unmatched junction bases numbered 3, after V lost 0 bases and J lost 0 bases. The CDR3 has 17 residues.